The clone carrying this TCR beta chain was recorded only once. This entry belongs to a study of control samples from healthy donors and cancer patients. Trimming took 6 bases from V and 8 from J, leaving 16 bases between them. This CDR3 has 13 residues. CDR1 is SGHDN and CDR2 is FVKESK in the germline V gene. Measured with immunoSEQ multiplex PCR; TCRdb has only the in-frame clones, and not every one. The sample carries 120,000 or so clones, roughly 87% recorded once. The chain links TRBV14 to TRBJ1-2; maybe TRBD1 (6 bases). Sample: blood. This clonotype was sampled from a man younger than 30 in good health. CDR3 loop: CASSRAGQRGYTF. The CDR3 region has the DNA TGTGCCAGCAGTCGTGCCGGACAGAGAGGCTACACCTTC.